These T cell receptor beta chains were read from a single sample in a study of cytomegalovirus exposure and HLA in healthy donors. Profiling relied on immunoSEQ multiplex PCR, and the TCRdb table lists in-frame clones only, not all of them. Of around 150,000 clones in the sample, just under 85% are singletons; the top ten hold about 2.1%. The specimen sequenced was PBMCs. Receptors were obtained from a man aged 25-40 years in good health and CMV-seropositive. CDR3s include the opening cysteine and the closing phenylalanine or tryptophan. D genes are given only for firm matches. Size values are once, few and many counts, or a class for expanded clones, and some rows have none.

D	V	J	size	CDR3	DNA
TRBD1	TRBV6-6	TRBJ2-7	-	CASRYPGQGLSYEQYF	TGTGCCAGCAGATATCCGGGACAGGGACTCTCCTACGAGCAGTACTTC
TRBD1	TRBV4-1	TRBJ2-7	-	CASSHRDRGSYEQYF	TGCGCCAGCAGCCACCGAGACAGGGGCTCCTACGAGCAGTACTTC
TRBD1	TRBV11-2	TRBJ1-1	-	CASSPDRDSEAFF	TGTGCCAGCAGCCCAGACAGGGACTCTGAAGCTTTCTTT
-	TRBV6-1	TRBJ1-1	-	CASRSLEGAEAFF	TGTGCCAGCAGGTCTTTGGAAGGGGCGGAAGCTTTCTTT
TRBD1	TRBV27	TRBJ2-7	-	CASSSPGQGRGQYEQYF	TGTGCCAGCAGTTCGCCGGGACAGGGAAGGGGGCAATACGAGCAGTACTTC
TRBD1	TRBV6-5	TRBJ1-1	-	CASTLTGSAEAFF	TGTGCCAGCACCTTGACAGGGTCGGCTGAAGCTTTCTTT
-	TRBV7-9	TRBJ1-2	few	CASSPLRTAGLSNYGYTF	TGTGCCAGCAGCCCTCTTAGGACCGCGGGGTTATCAAACTATGGCTACACCTTC
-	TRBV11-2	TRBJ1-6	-	CASSLVARSYNSPLHF	TGTGCCAGCAGCTTAGTTGCCAGATCCTATAATTCACCCCTCCACTTT
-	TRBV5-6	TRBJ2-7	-	CASSLYDREVYEQYF	TGTGCCAGCAGCTTGTACGACAGGGAGGTCTACGAGCAGTACTTC
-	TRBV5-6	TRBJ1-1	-	CASTSSPRDTEAFF	TGTGCCAGCACCTCGTCTCCGAGGGACACTGAAGCTTTCTTT
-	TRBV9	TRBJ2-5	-	CASSAPDSRQETQYF	TGTGCCAGCAGCGCCCCGGACTCGCGCCAAGAGACCCAGTACTTC
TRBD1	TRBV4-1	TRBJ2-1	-	CASSQERQGWDEQFF	TGCGCCAGCAGCCAAGAGAGACAGGGGTGGGATGAGCAGTTCTTC
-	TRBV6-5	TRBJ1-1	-	CASSYPPLRGQAFF	TGTGCCAGCAGTTACCCGCCCTTGCGGGGCCAGGCTTTCTTT
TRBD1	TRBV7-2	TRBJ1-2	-	CASSQDRTGGFYGYTF	TGTGCCAGCAGTCAAGACCGGACAGGGGGCTTCTATGGCTACACCTTC
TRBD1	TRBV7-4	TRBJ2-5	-	CASSSGQGFQETQYF	TGTGCCAGCAGCTCGGGACAGGGGTTCCAAGAGACCCAGTACTTC
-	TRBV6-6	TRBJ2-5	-	CASRGGGRGFKETQYF	TGTGCCAGCAGAGGGGGGGGGAGGGGCTTTAAAGAGACCCAGTACTTC
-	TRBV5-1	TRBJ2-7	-	CASSLDTGWTYEQYF	TGCGCCAGCAGCTTGGATACAGGGTGGACCTACGAGCAGTACTTC
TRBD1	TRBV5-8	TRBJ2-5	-	CASSSGTGTPQETQYF	TGTGCCAGCAGTTCCGGGACAGGGACTCCCCAAGAGACCCAGTACTTC
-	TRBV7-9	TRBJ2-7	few	CASSNRDTSYEQYF	TGTGCCAGCAGCAACCGGGACACTTCCTACGAGCAGTACTTC
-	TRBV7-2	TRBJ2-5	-	CADSSGLQETQYF	TGTGCCGATTCTTCGGGACTTCAAGAGACCCAGTACTTC
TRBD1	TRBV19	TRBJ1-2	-	CASSIRAGGLYGYTF	TGTGCCAGTAGTATACGGGCAGGGGGCTTATATGGCTACACCTTC
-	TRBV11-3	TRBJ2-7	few	CASSFSVSEQYF	TGTGCCAGCAGCTTCTCGGTCTCCGAGCAGTACTTC
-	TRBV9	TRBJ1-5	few	CASNEQGNSNQPQHF	TGTGCCAGCAACGAACAGGGCAATAGCAATCAGCCCCAGCATTTT